The present T cell receptor beta chain was sequenced within a study of PD-1 blockade in classical Hodgkin lymphoma. Relapse after autologous stem cell transplantation occurred in every patient, and brentuximab vedotin exposure varied. Only in-frame clones appear in the TCRdb table, and some are missing; sequencing was by immunoSEQ multiplex PCR. The sample holds 20,000 to 25,000 clones; around 73% are singletons and the top ten take roughly 24%. V dropped 6 bases and J dropped 5; count of bases not matched to a gene: 17. The germline V gene encodes CDR1 SNHLY and CDR2 FYNNEI. CDR3 length equals 17 residues. By proportion, this clone is medium-sized.

The sample was peripheral blood mononuclear cells (PBMCs), taken before the second cycle of nivolumab. The genes are TRBV2 and TRBJ1-2, with 8 bases that match TRBD1. This TCR was recovered from a human donor with classical Hodgkin lymphoma. Here the CDR3 reads CASSPIPGGTLRYGYTF. The DNA for the CDR3 is TGTGCCAGCAGCCCTATACCAGGGGGCACCCTTCGGTATGGCTACACCTTC.